This T cell receptor beta chain was found in a study of shared clonotypes between healthy human individuals. At the level of the study: Donor ages ranged 18 to 49 years: a couple of women, a few men.

This clone was seen only once. Some 28,000 T cell genomes (approximately 190 ng DNA) went into each sorted-subset replicate. The protocol was immunoSEQ multiplex PCR, while the TCRdb copy is restricted to in-frame clones and leaves out a portion. The sample gives 2 million to 2.5 million clones, around 93% of which show up once; about 0.36% is in the top ten. Deletions cut 4 bases from V and 5 bases from J, with 14 bases between. The germline gives CDR1 MDHEN, CDR2 SYDVKM. The CDR3 contains 14 residues. The J gene is TRBJ1-2, the V gene TRBV28, with no clear D. The receptor's source is a man aged 18 to 30 in good health. Some clones in this sample may be carry-over from other donors' samples. Sequenced material: naive CD4+ T cells from PBMCs. Subset in this sample: CD45RA+ positively selected. The CDR3 sequence: CASSSVPTSYGYTF. CDR3 coding DNA: TGTGCCAGCAGTTCCGTACCTACAAGTTATGGCTACACCTTC.